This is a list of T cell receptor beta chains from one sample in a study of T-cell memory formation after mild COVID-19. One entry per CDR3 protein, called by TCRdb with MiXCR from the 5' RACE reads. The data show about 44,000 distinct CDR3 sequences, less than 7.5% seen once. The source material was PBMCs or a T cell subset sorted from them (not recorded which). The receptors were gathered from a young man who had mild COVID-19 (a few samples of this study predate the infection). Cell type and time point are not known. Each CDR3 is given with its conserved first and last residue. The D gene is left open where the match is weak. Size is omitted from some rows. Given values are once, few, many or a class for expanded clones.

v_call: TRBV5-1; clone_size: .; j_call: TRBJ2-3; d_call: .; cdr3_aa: CASSLKVRADTDTQYF; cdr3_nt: TGCGCCAGCAGCTTGAAGGTTCGCGCGGACACAGATACGCAGTATTTT
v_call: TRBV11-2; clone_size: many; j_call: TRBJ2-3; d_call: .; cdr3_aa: CASSLDVGRARADTQYF; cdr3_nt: TGTGCCAGCAGCTTAGATGTCGGCAGGGCTCGAGCAGATACGCAGTATTTT
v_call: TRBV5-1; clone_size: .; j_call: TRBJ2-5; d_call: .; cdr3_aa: CASSATTRGLETQYF; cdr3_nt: TGCGCCAGCAGCGCAACCACCCGGGGGCTGGAGACCCAGTACTTC
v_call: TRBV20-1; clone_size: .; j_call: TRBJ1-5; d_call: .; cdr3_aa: CSVSPGSNQPQHF; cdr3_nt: TGCAGTGTATCCCCGGGTAGCAATCAGCCCCAGCATTTT
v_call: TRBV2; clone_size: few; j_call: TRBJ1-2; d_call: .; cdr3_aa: CASSGPGYGYTF; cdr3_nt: TGTGCCAGCAGTGGGCCCGGGTATGGCTACACCTTC
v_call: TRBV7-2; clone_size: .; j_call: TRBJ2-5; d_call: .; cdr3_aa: CASSLTRWGETQYF; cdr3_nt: TGTGCCAGCAGCCTTACACGGTGGGGAGAGACCCAGTACTTC
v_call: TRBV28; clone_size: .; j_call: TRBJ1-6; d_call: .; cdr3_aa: CASSLTRHSPLHF; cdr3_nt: TGTGCCAGCAGTTTAACCAGGCATTCACCCCTCCACTTT
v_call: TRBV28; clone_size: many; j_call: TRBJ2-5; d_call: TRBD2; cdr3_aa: CASSFPSGTIETQYF; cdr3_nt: TGTGCCAGCAGTTTCCCCTCTGGGACTATAGAGACCCAGTACTTC
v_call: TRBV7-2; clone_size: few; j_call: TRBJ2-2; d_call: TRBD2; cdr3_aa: CASSFGLANTGELFF; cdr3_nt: TGTGCCAGCAGCTTTGGACTAGCGAACACCGGGGAGCTGTTTTTT
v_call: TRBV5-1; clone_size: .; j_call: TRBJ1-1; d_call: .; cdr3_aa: CASSPWTRSPEAFF; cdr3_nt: TGCGCCAGCAGCCCTTGGACGAGGAGCCCTGAAGCTTTCTTT
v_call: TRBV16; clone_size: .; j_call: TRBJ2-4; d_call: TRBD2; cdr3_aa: CASSQSLAGGNIQYF; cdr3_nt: TGTGCCAGCAGCCAATCGCTAGCGGGAGGGAACATTCAGTACTTC
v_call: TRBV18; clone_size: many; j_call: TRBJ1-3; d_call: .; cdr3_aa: CASSPEQGSGNTIYF; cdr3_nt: TGTGCCAGCTCACCTGAACAGGGCTCTGGAAACACCATATATTTT
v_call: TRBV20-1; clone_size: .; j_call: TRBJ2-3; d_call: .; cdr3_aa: CSAARTRAGTDTQYF; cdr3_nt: TGCAGTGCTGCCAGGACGCGAGCGGGCACAGATACGCAGTATTTT
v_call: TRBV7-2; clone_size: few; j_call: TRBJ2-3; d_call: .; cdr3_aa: CASSFRIRTDTQYF; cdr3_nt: TGTGCCAGCAGCTTTCGAATTCGCACAGATACGCAGTATTTT
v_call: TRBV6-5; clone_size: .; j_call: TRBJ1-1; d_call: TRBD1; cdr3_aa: CASSWTGGDTEAFF; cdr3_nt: TGTGCCAGCAGTTGGACAGGGGGAGACACTGAAGCTTTCTTT
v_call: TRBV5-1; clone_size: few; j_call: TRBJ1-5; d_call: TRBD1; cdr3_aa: CASSLQGGGNQPQHF; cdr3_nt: TGCGCCAGCAGCTTACAGGGGGGGGGTAATCAGCCCCAGCATTTT
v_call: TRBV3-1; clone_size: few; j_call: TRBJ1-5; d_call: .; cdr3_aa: CASSRGTAGDQPQHF; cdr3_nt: TGTGCCAGCAGCCGTGGGACGGCGGGCGATCAGCCCCAGCATTTT
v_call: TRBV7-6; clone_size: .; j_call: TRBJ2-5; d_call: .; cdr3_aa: CASSLLRHQETQYF; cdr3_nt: TGTGCCAGCAGCTTGCTCAGGCACCAAGAGACCCAGTACTTC
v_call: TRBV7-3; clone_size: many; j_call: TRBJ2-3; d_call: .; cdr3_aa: CASSLGTSTDTQYF; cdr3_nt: TGTGCCAGCAGCTTAGGGACTAGCACAGATACGCAGTATTTT
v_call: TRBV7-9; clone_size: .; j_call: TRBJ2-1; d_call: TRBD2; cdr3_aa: CASSLRGAYNEQFF; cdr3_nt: TGTGCCAGCAGCTTGCGGGGGGCCTACAATGAGCAGTTCTTC
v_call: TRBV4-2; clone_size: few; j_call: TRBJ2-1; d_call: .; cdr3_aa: CASSQDPQRSHNEQFF; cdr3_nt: TGTGCCAGCAGCCAAGATCCCCAGCGGAGCCACAATGAGCAGTTCTTC
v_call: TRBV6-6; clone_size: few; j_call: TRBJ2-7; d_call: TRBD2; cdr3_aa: CASRTRGTSGASYEQYF; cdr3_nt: TGTGCCAGCAGGACACGCGGGACTAGCGGGGCCTCCTACGAGCAGTACTTC
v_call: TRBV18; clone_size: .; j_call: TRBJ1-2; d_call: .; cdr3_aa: CASSQGDTYGYTF; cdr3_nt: TGTGCCAGCTCACAGGGGGACACCTATGGCTACACCTTC
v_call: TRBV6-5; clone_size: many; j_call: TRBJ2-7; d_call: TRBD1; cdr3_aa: CASRFGTGTFYEQYF; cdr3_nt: TGTGCCAGCAGGTTCGGGACAGGGACTTTCTACGAGCAGTACTTC
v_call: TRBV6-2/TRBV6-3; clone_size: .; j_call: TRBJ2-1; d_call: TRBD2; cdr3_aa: CASWGGNEQFF; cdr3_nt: TGTGCCAGCTGGGGGGGGAATGAGCAGTTCTTC
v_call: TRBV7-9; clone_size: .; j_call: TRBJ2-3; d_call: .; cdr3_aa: CASSLQYAADTQYF; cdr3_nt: TGTGCCAGCAGCCTACAGTACGCGGCAGATACGCAGTATTTT
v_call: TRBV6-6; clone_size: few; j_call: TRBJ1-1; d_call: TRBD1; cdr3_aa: CASSPFRGNPYTEAFF; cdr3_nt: TGTGCCAGCAGTCCATTCAGGGGGAATCCCTACACTGAAGCTTTCTTT
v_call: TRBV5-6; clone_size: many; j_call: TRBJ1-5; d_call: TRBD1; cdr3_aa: CASSPGQGLQPQHF; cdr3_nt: TGTGCCAGCAGTCCGGGACAGGGCCTCCAGCCCCAGCATTTT
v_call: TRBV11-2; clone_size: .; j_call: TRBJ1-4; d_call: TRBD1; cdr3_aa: CASSPDRIPNEKLFF; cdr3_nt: TGTGCCAGCAGCCCGGACAGGATTCCGAATGAAAAACTGTTTTTT
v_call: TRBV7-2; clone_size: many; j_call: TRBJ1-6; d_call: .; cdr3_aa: CASSSDIPGFSPLHF; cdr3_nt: TGTGCCAGCAGCTCAGACATACCAGGGTTTTCACCCCTCCACTTT
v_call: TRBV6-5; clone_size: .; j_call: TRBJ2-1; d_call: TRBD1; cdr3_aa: CASSATGSPYNEQFF; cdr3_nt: TGTGCCAGCAGCGCGACAGGGAGCCCCTACAATGAGCAGTTCTTC
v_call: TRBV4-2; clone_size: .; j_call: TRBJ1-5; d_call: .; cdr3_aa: CASSQVSRGVTGNQPQHF; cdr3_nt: TGTGCCAGCAGCCAAGTGAGTAGAGGCGTTACAGGCAATCAGCCCCAGCATTTT
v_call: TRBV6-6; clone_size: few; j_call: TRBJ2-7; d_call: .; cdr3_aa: CASSSHAGLTSSYEQYF; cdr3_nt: TGTGCCAGCAGTAGTCACGCCGGACTTACCTCTTCCTACGAGCAGTACTTC
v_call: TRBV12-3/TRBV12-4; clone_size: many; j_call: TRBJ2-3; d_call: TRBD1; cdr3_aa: CASSRQGLSTDTQYF; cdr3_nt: TGTGCCAGCAGTCGACAGGGGCTTAGCACAGATACGCAGTATTTT
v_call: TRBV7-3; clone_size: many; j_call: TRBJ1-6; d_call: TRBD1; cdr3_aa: CASSEQTGSQSPLHF; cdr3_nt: TGTGCCAGCAGCGAGCAGACAGGGTCGCAATCACCCCTCCACTTT
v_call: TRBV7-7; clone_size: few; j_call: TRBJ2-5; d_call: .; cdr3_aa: CASSLTTTETQYF; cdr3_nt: TGTGCCAGCAGCTTGACCACAACGGAGACCCAGTACTTC
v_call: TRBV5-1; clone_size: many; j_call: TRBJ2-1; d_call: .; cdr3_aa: CASSFDNEQFF; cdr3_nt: TGCGCCAGCAGCTTCGACAATGAGCAGTTCTTC
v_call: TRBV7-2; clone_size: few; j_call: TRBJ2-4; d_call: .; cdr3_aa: CASSLDFPSANIQYF; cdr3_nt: TGTGCCAGCAGCTTAGATTTCCCTAGCGCAAACATTCAGTACTTC
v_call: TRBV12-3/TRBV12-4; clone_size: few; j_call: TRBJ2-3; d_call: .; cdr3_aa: CASSPKTGPDTQYF; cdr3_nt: TGTGCCAGCAGTCCTAAGACAGGCCCGGATACGCAGTATTTT
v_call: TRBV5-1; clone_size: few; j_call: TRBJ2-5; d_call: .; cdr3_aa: CASSLDSTQETQYF; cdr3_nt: TGCGCCAGCAGCTTGGACAGTACTCAAGAGACCCAGTACTTC